What follows describes a single TCR beta chain. Its antigen is unidentified. Partitioning of CD4+ cells yielded a CD45RA+ naive subset and a CD45RA-negative memory subset. Method: immunoSEQ multiplex PCR; TCRdb's copy keeps in-frame clones and lacks some. The sample includes about 710,000 clones, around three quarters of them seen just once. This sample is drawn from a study of shared clonotypes between healthy human individuals. Whole-study findings and limits: Expectations were that clonotype sharing among donors would be affected by sequencing depth.

The sequencing input was memory CD4+ T cells sorted from blood. Indicated subset: CD45RA-negative fraction. The TCR comes from a woman aged 25 to 39 in good health.

CDR3 bases: TGTGCCAGCAGCTTAGGGGGACCCCGGGACCCAAGGCGGGAGCAGTTCTTC. Amino acids: CASSLGGPRDPRREQFF. The chain uses TRBV7-2 and TRBJ2-1; either TRBD1 or TRBD2 may supply D (5 bases each). In germline, CDR1 is SGHTA, CDR2 FQGNSA. There are 17 residues in the CDR3. V was cut by 1 base and J by 10 bases, with 23 bases left in between.